The present entry profiles one T cell receptor beta chain with its context. Its target is unknown. Trimming took 3 bases from V and 4 from J; bases not matched to a gene: 10. The CDR3 is 17 amino acids. The germline CDR1 and CDR2 sequences are SGHAT and FQDESV (reference sequence). This sample is drawn from a study of blood T cells in healthy people across ages. For the study at large: Capture by template switching was about one barcoded beta molecule per two T cells. Study observations and caveats: Older individuals had lower TCR beta diversity per million T cells (the decline was roughly linear).

The use of a sample-barcoded 5' primer and a J-beta primer mix characterized a second PCR of roughly 6 to 11 cycles. Every cDNA was tagged by a template-switch adaptor with 12 random nucleotides. TCRdb reprocessed the 5' RACE reads with MiXCR, giving one entry per CDR3 protein. The sample yields hundreds of thousands of distinct CDR3 sequences, more than 50% seen once. V gene TRBV11-1 combines with J gene TRBJ2-1; 9 nucleotides line up with TRBD1. Sequencing was performed on blood. This TCR was recovered from a man aged 35-49 years in good health. This chain's CDR3 is CASSFWDRVSRYNEQFF. DNA of the CDR3: TGTGCCAGCAGCTTTTGGGACAGGGTGTCTCGGTACAATGAGCAGTTCTTC.